The 10 T cell receptor beta chains presented below share a single source sample, sequenced in a study of shared clonotypes between healthy human individuals. The method was immunoSEQ multiplex PCR; TCRdb's version includes in-frame clones alone and lacks a portion of them. The sample lists fewer than 1.8 million clones, just under 99% occurring once. The specimen sequenced was naive CD4+ T cells sorted from blood. Regarding subset: CD45RA+ positively selected. The receptor set was obtained from a man between 25 and 39 years old in good health.

This chain joins TRBV25-1 and TRBJ2-1; 9 positions agree with TRBD2. This CDR3 has 15 residues. The ends lost 7 bases at V and 1 base at J; junction bases unmatched: 5. Germline V CDR1 and CDR2: MGHDK, SYGVNS. The CDR3 here is CASITSGPSYNEQFF. CDR3 sequence (DNA): TGTGCCAGCATCACTAGCGGGCCATCCTACAATGAGCAGTTCTTC.

CDR3 sequence: CASRPAPEAYNEQFF. The CDR3 nucleotides are TGTGCCAGTAGACCCGCCCCGGAGGCCTACAATGAGCAGTTCTTC. V is TRBV19 and J is TRBJ2-1; D is perhaps TRBD2 (5 bases). The germline V gene has CDR1 LNHDA and CDR2 SQIVND (reference sequence). V gave up 6 bases and J gave up 2 bases, with 14 bases separating them. This CDR3 is built from 15 residues.

J is TRBJ1-2 and V is TRBV5-1; 9 bases are shared with TRBD1. The germline V gene encodes CDR1 SGHRS and CDR2 YFSETQ. The ends lost 4 bases at V and 6 bases at J; junction bases unmatched: 13. The CDR3 is 16 residues long. The CDR3 reads CASSPEYRGRGNGYTF. CDR3 DNA sequence: TGCGCCAGCAGCCCGGAGTACAGGGGGCGCGGGAATGGCTACACCTTC.

The gene calls are TRBV2 and TRBJ2-7; D assignment may be TRBD1 or TRBD2 (6 bases each). Germline V gives CDR1 SNHLY, CDR2 FYNNEI. The CDR3 length is 15 residues. V lost 2 bases, J lost 3 bases, and 14 bases lay in between. CDR3 amino acids: CASSESSRGDYEQYF. In nucleotides, the CDR3 is TGTGCCAGCAGTGAATCTTCGAGGGGGGACTACGAGCAGTACTTC.

The chain carries TRBV5-4 and TRBJ2-1, with 8 bases identical to TRBD2. V dropped 3 bases and J dropped 7; count of bases not matched to a gene: 12. The length of the CDR3 is 16 residues. Germline CDR1 SGHNT, CDR2 YYREEE (reference sequence). The CDR3 DNA is TGTGCCAGCAGCTCCCCCGGGAGGGCCGGGAGTAATGAGCAGTTCTTC. It specifies CASSSPGRAGSNEQFF. The full variable domain, its missing parts supplied by reference TRBV5-4 and TRBJ2-1, is ETGVTQSPTHLIKTRGQQVTLRCSSQSGHNTVSWYQQALGQGPQFIFQYYREEENGRGNFPPRFSGLQFPNYSSELNVNALELDDSALYLCASSSPGRAGSNEQFFGPGTRLTVL.

CDR3 protein: CASSPRGAATNEKLFF. As DNA, the CDR3 is TGTGCCAGCTCACCACGGGGGGCCGCAACTAATGAAAAACTGTTTTTT. The V and J genes are TRBV18 and TRBJ1-4; D is possibly TRBD1 (6 bases). This CDR3 has 16 residues. Germline V lookup: CDR1 KGHSH, CDR2 LQKENI. Trimming left V 1 base short and J 0 bases short, with 9 bases between.

This clone occurred once. The same CDR3 arises from other DNA sequences in this sample as well. This chain uses TRBV7-9 with TRBJ1-5; weak D call: TRBD1 (5 bases). V gave up 4 bases and J gave up 2 bases, with 12 bases separating them. Germline lookup yields CDR1 SEHNR and CDR2 FQNEAQ (reference sequence). The CDR3 is made up of 15 amino acids. The CDR3 here is CASSSRGDGNQPQHF. The CDR3 DNA reads as TGTGCCAGCAGCTCCCGGGGGGACGGCAATCAGCCCCAGCATTTT.

The chain uses TRBV7-3 and TRBJ2-7, with D perhaps TRBD1 (6 bases). Per germline, CDR1 SGHTA and CDR2 FQGTGA. V lost 6 bases and J lost 6, with 15 bases in between. The CDR3 is 13 amino acids. The CDR3 region is CASSNQQGTEQYF. The CDR3 DNA sequence: TGTGCCAGCAGTAACCAGCAGGGGACCGAGCAGTACTTC.

This chain connects TRBV29-1 to TRBJ1-1; unclear D gene. The ends were cut back, 4 bases at V and 0 bases at J, with 12 bases in the middle. Germline assignment: CDR1 SQVTM and CDR2 ANQGSEA. This CDR3 contains 14 residues. The CDR3 is CSVGFSPMNTEAFF. The CDR3 DNA sequence: TGCAGCGTTGGATTCTCCCCAATGAACACTGAAGCTTTCTTT. Variable domain in full (rest from reference TRBV29-1 and TRBJ1-1): SAVISQKPSRDICQRGTSLTIQCQVDSQVTMMFWYRQQPGQSLTLIATANQGSEATYESGFVIDKFPISRPNLTFSTLTVSNMSPEDSSIYLCSVGFSPMNTEAFFGQGTRLTVV.

The gene calls are TRBV5-4 and TRBJ1-2; D call uncertain. Germline V gene sequence: CDR1 SGHNT, CDR2 YYREEE (reference sequence). The CDR3 loop spans 14 amino acids. V shed 3 bases and J shed 4 bases, with 13 bases lying between them. CDR3 nucleotides: TGTGCCAGCAGCTCGACTACCGCTTTCTATGGCTACACCTTC. Its translation is CASSSTTAFYGYTF.